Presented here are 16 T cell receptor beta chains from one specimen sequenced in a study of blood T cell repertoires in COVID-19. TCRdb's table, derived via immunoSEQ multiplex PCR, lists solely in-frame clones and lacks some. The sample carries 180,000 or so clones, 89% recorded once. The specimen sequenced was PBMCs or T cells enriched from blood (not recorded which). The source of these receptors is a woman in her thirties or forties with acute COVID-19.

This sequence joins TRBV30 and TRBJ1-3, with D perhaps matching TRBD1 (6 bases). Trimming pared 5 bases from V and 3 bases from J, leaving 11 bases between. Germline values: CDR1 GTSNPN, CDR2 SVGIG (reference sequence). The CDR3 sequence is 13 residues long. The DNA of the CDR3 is TGTGCCTGGGTACAGGGTTATGGAAACACCATATATTTT. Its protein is CAWVQGYGNTIYF.

In nucleotides, the CDR3 is TGTGCCAGCAGCCAAATAGGGACAGGCCCCGAGACCCAGTACTTC. Protein sequence: CASSQIGTGPETQYF. This chain connects TRBV3-1 (or the pseudogene TRBV3-2) to TRBJ2-5; 8 positions agree with TRBD1. The V gene end was trimmed by 2 bases and the J gene end by 5 bases; junction bases not matched to a gene: 7. The germline V gene encodes CDR1 LGHDT and CDR2 YNNKEL (reference sequence). This CDR3 is built from 15 residues.

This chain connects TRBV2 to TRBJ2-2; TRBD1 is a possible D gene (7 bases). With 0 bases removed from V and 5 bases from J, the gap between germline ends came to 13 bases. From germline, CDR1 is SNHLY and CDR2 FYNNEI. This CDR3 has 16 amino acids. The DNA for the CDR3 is TGTGCCAGCAGTGAAGCGCGGGGCAGGGGGACCGGGGAGCTGTTTTTT. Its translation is CASSEARGRGTGELFF.

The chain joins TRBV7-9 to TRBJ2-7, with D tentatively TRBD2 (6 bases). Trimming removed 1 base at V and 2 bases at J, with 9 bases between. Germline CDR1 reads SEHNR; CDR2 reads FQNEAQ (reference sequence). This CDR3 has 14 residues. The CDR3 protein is CASSLGGVTYEQYF. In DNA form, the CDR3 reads TGTGCCAGCAGCTTAGGGGGGGTCACCTACGAGCAGTACTTC.

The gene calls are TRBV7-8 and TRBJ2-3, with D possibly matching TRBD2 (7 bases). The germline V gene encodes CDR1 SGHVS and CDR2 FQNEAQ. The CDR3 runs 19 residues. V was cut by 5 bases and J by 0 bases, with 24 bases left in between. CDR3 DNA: TGTGCCAGCAGCCCTAGTAGGGGGGGGGAGCGGGTTAGCACAGATACGCAGTATTTT. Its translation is CASSPSRGGERVSTDTQYF. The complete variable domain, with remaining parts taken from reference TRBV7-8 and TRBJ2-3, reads GAGVSQSPRYKVAKRGQDVALRCDPISGHVSLFWYQQALGQGPEFLTYFQNEAQLDKSGLPSDRFFAERPEGSVSTLKIQRTQQEDSAVYLCASSPSRGGERVSTDTQYFGPGTRLTVL.

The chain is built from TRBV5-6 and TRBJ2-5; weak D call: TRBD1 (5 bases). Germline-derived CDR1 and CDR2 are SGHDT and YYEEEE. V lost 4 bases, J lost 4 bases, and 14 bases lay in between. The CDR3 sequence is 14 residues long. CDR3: CASSHQGRAETQYF. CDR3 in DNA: TGTGCCAGCAGCCATCAGGGTAGAGCAGAGACCCAGTACTTC. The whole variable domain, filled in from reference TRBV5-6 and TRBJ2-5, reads DAGVTQSPTHLIKTRGQQVTLRCSPKSGHDTVSWYQQALGQGPQFIFQYYEEEERQRGNFPDRFSGHQFPNYSSELNVNALLLGDSALYLCASSHQGRAETQYFGPGTRLLVL.

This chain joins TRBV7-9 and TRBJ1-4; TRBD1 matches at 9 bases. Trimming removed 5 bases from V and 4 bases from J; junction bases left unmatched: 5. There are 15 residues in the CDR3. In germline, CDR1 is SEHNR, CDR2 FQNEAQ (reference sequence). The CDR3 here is CASSPQTGGNEKLFF. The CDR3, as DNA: TGTGCCAGCAGCCCCCAGACAGGGGGTAATGAAAAACTGTTTTTT.

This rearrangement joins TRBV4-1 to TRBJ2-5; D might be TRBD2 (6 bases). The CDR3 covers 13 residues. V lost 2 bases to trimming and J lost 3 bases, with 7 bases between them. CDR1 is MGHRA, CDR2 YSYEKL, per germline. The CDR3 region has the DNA TGCGCCAGCAGCCAATGGACTAAAGAGACCCAGTACTTC. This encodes CASSQWTKETQYF.

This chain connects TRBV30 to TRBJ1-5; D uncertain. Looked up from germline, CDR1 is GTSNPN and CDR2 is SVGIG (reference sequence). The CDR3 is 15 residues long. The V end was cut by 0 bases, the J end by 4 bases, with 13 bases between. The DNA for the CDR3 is TGTGCCTGGAGTGTACGTAGACCGAGGAATCAGCCCCAGCATTTT. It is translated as CAWSVRRPRNQPQHF.

CDR3 nucleotides: TGTGCCAGCAGTAAACACAGGGGGCGAACCACTGAAGCTTTCTTT. Its protein product is CASSKHRGRTTEAFF. The chain joins TRBV6-5 to TRBJ1-1, with 9 nucleotides matching TRBD1. Trimming took 5 bases from V and 4 from J; bases not matched to a gene: 8. The CDR3 runs to 15 residues. Germline V CDR1 and CDR2: MNHEY, SVGAGI.

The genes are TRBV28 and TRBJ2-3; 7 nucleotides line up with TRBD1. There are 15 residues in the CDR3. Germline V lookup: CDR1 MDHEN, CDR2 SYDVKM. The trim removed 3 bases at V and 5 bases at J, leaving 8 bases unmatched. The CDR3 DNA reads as TGTGCCAGCAGTTTTACCACGACAGGGCGAGATACGCAGTATTTT. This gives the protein CASSFTTTGRDTQYF. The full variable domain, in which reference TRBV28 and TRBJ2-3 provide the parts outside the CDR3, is DVKVTQSSRYLVKRTGEKVFLECVQDMDHENMFWYRQDPGLGLRLIYFSYDVKMKEKGDIPEGYSVSREKKERFSLILESASTNQTSMYLCASSFTTTGRDTQYFGPGTRLTVL.

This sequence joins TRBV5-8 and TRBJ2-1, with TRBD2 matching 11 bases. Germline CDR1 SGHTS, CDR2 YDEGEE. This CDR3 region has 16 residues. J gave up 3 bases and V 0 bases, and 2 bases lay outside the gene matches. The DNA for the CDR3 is TGTGCCAGCAGCTTGGGGCTAGCGGGGGGCTACAATGAGCAGTTCTTC. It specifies CASSLGLAGGYNEQFF.

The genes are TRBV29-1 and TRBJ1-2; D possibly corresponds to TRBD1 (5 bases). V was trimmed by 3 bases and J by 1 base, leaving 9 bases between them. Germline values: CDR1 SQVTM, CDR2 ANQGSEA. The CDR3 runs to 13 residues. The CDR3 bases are TGCAGCGTTGACTGGGGCGGTAACTATGGCTACACCTTC. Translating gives CSVDWGGNYGYTF.

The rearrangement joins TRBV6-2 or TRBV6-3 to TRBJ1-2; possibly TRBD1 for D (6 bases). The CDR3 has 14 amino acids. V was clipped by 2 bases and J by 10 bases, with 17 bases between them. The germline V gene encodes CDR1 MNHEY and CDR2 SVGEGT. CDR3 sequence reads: CASSYGTIRSIYTF. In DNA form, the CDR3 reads TGTGCCAGCAGTTACGGGACAATCCGGAGCATCTACACCTTC.

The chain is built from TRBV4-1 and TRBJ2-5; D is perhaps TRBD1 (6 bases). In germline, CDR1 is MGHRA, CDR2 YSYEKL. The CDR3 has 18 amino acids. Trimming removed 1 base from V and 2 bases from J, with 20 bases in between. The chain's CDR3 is CASSQVIIRGQPQETQYF. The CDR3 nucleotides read TGCGCCAGCAGCCAAGTGATAATTAGGGGACAACCGCAAGAGACCCAGTACTTC.

The DNA of the CDR3 is TGTGCCAGCAGTGTTCGACAGGGACACCAAGAGACCCAGTACTTC. Amino acids: CASSVRQGHQETQYF. This chain uses TRBV2 with TRBJ2-5; 7 nucleotides align to TRBD1. This CDR3 is built from 15 residues. Trimming took 4 bases from V and 0 from J; bases not matched to a gene: 5. From germline, CDR1 is SNHLY and CDR2 FYNNEI. The whole variable domain, filled in from reference TRBV2 and TRBJ2-5, reads EPEVTQTPSHQVTQMGQEVILRCVPISNHLYFYWYRQILGQKVEFLVSFYNNEISEKSEIFDDQFSVERPDGSNFTLKIRSTKLEDSAMYFCASSVRQGHQETQYFGPGTRLLVL.